This T cell receptor (beta chain) stems from a study of blood T cell repertoires in COVID-19. Study overall: The origin of the acute and convalescent COVID-19 samples was the United States, Italy and Spain. Nucleic acid was either cDNA or gDNA, and it came from T cells, B-cell-depleted T cells, or PBMCs.

The germline V gene has CDR1 ENHRY and CDR2 SYGVKD. The CDR3 consists of 14 residues. V shed 10 bases and J 5 bases; nucleotides not matched to a gene: 11. In the source study's methods: Reference gene primer amplification yielded estimated nucleated cell counts. Measured with immunoSEQ multiplex PCR; TCRdb has only the in-frame clones, and not every one. V and J calls and clone size are those listed in that table; D and trimming were worked out from the DNA. Among over 60,000 clones listed, around 77% were seen once. The TCR originated in a man older than 75 with active or convalescent COVID-19. This sequence joins TRBV10-3 and TRBJ2-1; 7 bases agree with TRBD2. The specimen was peripheral blood. CDR3 region: CASTSSGAHNEQFF. CDR3 coding DNA: TGTGCCAGCACCTCTAGCGGAGCACACAATGAGCAGTTCTTC.